Below, 15 T cell receptor beta chains from the same sample are listed, as sequenced in a study of T cell responses to AZD1222 COVID-19 vaccine. Sequencing was performed with immunoSEQ multiplex PCR; in TCRdb, only in-frame clones are kept and a portion is missing. This sample yields 170,000 or so clones, of which more than 85% are seen a single time; over 0.7% belongs to the top ten. The sequencing here drew on peripheral blood, taken on day 0 of AZD1222 vaccination. The receptors originated from an adult in good health.

The rearrangement links TRBV7-2 to TRBJ1-2; D gene uncertain. The CDR3 length is 13 residues. Germline assignment: CDR1 SGHTA and CDR2 FQGNSA. Trimming pared 0 bases from V and 4 bases from J, leaving 6 bases between. Here the CDR3 reads CASSLASAYGYTF. The CDR3, as DNA: TGTGCCAGCAGCTTAGCAAGCGCCTATGGCTACACCTTC.

The J gene is TRBJ2-5, the V gene TRBV13; D possibly matches TRBD1 or TRBD2 (5 bases each). The germline gives CDR1 PRHDT, CDR2 FYEKMQ (reference sequence). The CDR3 totals 14 residues. V was trimmed by 4 bases and J by 1 base, leaving 10 bases between them. The CDR3 protein is CASSSGTGQETQYF. Here the CDR3 DNA reads TGTGCCAGCAGCTCGGGGACGGGCCAAGAGACCCAGTACTTC.

V and J are TRBV4-2 and TRBJ2-3; D might be TRBD2 (5 bases). The length of the CDR3 is 14 residues. Trimming cost V 1 base and J 6 bases, with 11 bases left between them. The germline gives CDR1 LGHNA, CDR2 YNFKEQ. CDR3 amino acids: CASSQGLPGDTQYF. In nucleotides, the CDR3 is TGTGCCAGCAGCCAAGGCCTCCCGGGGGATACGCAGTATTTT.

This chain uses TRBV7-2 with TRBJ1-3; D gene unclear. With 4 bases removed from V and 4 bases from J, the gap between germline ends came to 5 bases. The CDR3 sequence is 12 residues long. Germline V gene sequence: CDR1 SGHTA, CDR2 FQGNSA. In nucleotides, the CDR3 is TGTGCCAGCAGCTCGGAGGGAAACACCATATATTTT. It encodes CASSSEGNTIYF. The full variable domain, in which reference TRBV7-2 and TRBJ1-3 provide the parts outside the CDR3, is GAGVSQSPSNKVTEKGKDVELRCDPISGHTALYWYRQSLGQGLEFLIYFQGNSAPDKSGLPSDRFSAERTGGSVSTLTIQRTQQEDSAVYLCASSSEGNTIYFGEGSWLTVV.

The CDR3, as DNA: TGTGCCAGCAGCGGCGCGGGGGGATTCTACAATGAGCAGTTCTTC. Translated: CASSGAGGFYNEQFF. The V gene is TRBV5-4, the J gene TRBJ2-1; 8 bases are shared with TRBD2. The ends lost 4 bases at V and 3 bases at J; junction bases unmatched: 6. CDR3 length: 15 residues. Germline V gene sequence: CDR1 SGHNT, CDR2 YYREEE (reference sequence).

CDR3 sequence reads: CASSPPDYGYTF. CDR3 nucleotides: TGTGCCAGCAGCCCTCCGGACTATGGCTACACCTTC. The genes are TRBV5-8 and TRBJ1-2; D ambiguous. The CDR3 consists of 12 residues. The ends were cut back, 4 bases at V and 3 bases at J, with 7 bases in the middle. From germline, CDR1 is SGHTS and CDR2 YDEGEE.

The V call is TRBV6-1, the J call TRBJ1-5; D might be TRBD1 (5 bases). Germline CDR1 MNHNS, CDR2 SASEGT. This CDR3 has 15 residues. V shed 0 bases and J shed 7 bases, with 13 bases lying between them. The CDR3 reads CASSEAWGERQPQHF. Here the CDR3 DNA reads TGTGCCAGCAGTGAAGCGTGGGGGGAAAGGCAGCCCCAGCATTTT.

The rearrangement uses TRBV30 and TRBJ2-7; 9 bases align to TRBD2. The length of the CDR3 is 14 residues. The trim removed 0 bases at V and 3 bases at J, leaving 3 bases unmatched. Germline lookup yields CDR1 GTSNPN and CDR2 SVGIG (reference sequence). CDR3 region: CAWSVGAGGYEQYF. Here the CDR3 DNA reads TGTGCCTGGAGTGTCGGAGCGGGGGGCTACGAGCAGTACTTC.

The chain joins TRBV5-1 to TRBJ2-3; 12 bases fit TRBD2. Germline assignment: CDR1 SGHRS and CDR2 YFSETQ. This CDR3 comprises 17 residues. The trim removed 0 bases at V and 4 bases at J, leaving 6 bases unmatched. CDR3 in amino acids: CASSLAASGGAPDTQYF. In DNA form, the CDR3 reads TGCGCCAGCAGCTTGGCGGCTAGCGGGGGGGCCCCAGATACGCAGTATTTT. Full variable domain (missing parts from reference TRBV5-1 and TRBJ2-3): KAGVTQTPRYLIKTRGQQVTLSCSPISGHRSVSWYQQTPGQGLQFLFEYFSETQRNKGNFPGRFSGRQFSNSRSEMNVSTLELGDSALYLCASSLAASGGAPDTQYFGPGTRLTVL.

The V gene is TRBV3-1 (or the pseudogene TRBV3-2), the J gene TRBJ2-7; D is unclear. V was pared by 1 base and J by 0 bases, with 10 bases between. In germline, CDR1 is LGHDT, CDR2 YNNKEL (reference sequence). This CDR3 contains 15 residues. CDR3 protein: CASSQGLSGSYEQYF. The DNA for the CDR3 is TGTGCCAGCAGCCAAGGGCTGTCAGGCTCCTACGAGCAGTACTTC.

The chain carries TRBV5-1 and TRBJ1-2; the D gene is possibly TRBD1 (5 bases). Germline assignment: CDR1 SGHRS and CDR2 YFSETQ. Deletions cut 2 bases from V and 4 bases from J, with 30 bases between. This CDR3 region has 20 residues. CDR3 residues: CASSFLSGTEVRGDFYGYTF. CDR3 nucleotides: TGCGCCAGCAGCTTTCTCTCCGGGACCGAGGTGAGGGGTGATTTCTATGGCTACACCTTC.

The CDR3 is CASSLEGGSAEAFF. The CDR3, as DNA: TGCGCCAGCAGCTTGGAAGGGGGCTCGGCTGAAGCTTTCTTT. The chain is built from TRBV5-1 and TRBJ1-1; 7 positions match TRBD1. After removal of 0 bases from V and 6 bases from J, the junction contained 5 bases not matched to a gene. The CDR3 spans 14 residues. Germline loops: CDR1 SGHRS, CDR2 YFSETQ. Based on the CDR3 plus reference TRBV5-1 and TRBJ1-1, the full variable domain is KAGVTQTPRYLIKTRGQQVTLSCSPISGHRSVSWYQQTPGQGLQFLFEYFSETQRNKGNFPGRFSGRQFSNSRSEMNVSTLELGDSALYLCASSLEGGSAEAFFGQGTRLTVV.

V usage is TRBV12-3 or TRBV12-4 and J usage is TRBJ2-7; D tentatively fits TRBD1 or TRBD2 (5 bases each). The V end lost 8 bases, the J end lost 5 bases, and 10 bases lay between the germline ends. This CDR3 has 11 amino acids. The CDR3 protein is CASAGTDEQYF. The CDR3 nucleotides read TGTGCCAGCGCCGGGACGGACGAGCAGTACTTC.

The V call is TRBV4-1, the J call TRBJ1-6, with 10 nucleotides matching TRBD1. V was pared by 10 bases and J by 7 bases, with 10 bases of the junction left unmatched. Germline CDR1 and CDR2: MGHRA and YSYEKL. This CDR3 is 15 amino acids long. The CDR3 coding sequence is TGCGCCACGTCGGAGCTGGGACAGGGGAATTCACCCCTCCACTTT. Translating it yields CATSELGQGNSPLHF.

The chain links TRBV7-8 to TRBJ2-2; D gene ambiguous. This CDR3 is built from 13 residues. Germline loops: CDR1 SGHVS, CDR2 FQNEAQ. The V end lost 5 bases, the J end lost 5 bases, and 9 bases lay between the germline ends. CDR3 residues: CASSQGPTGELFF. In nucleotides, the CDR3 is TGTGCCAGCAGCCAAGGACCGACCGGGGAGCTGTTTTTT.